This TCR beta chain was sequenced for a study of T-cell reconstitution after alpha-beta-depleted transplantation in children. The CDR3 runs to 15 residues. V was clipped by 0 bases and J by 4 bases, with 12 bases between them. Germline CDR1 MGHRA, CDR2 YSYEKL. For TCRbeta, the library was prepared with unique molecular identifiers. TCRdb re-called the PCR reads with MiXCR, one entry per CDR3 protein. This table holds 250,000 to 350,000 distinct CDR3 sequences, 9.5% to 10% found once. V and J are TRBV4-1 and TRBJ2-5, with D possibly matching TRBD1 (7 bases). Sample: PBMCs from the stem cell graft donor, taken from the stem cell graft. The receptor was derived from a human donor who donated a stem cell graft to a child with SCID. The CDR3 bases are TGCGCCAGCAGCCAAGAAGGGGGGACAGCAGAGACCCAGTACTTC. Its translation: CASSQEGGTAETQYF.